Presented here are 11 T cell receptor beta chains from one specimen sequenced in a study of blood T cell repertoires in COVID-19. The repertoire was sequenced with immunoSEQ multiplex PCR; TCRdb's copy has only in-frame clones and lacks some. The sample holds 220,000 or so clones, about 84% seen once. Sequenced material: PBMCs or T cells enriched from blood (not recorded which). Receptor source: a woman in her fifties or sixties who had recovered from COVID-19.

V usage is TRBV10-3 and J usage is TRBJ2-5; perhaps TRBD2 as D (6 bases). Germline CDR1 reads ENHRY; CDR2 reads SYGVKD. Trimming shortened V by 6 bases and J by 4 bases, and 6 bases separated the two germline ends. CDR3 length: 11 residues. The CDR3 DNA reads as TGTGCCATCAGCGGGGGAGAGACCCAGTACTTC. This translates into CAISGGETQYF.

V is TRBV5-6 and J is TRBJ2-1; D remains unclear. The CDR3 has 11 amino acids. Germline-derived CDR1 and CDR2 are SGHDT and YYEEEE. Trimming removed 0 bases at V and 9 bases at J, with 4 bases between. CDR3 DNA: TGTGCCAGCAGCTTGGACTTTGAGCAGTTCTTC. Translation gives CASSLDFEQFF.

The chain carries TRBV9 and TRBJ2-1; 8 positions match TRBD1. CDR1 and CDR2 from the germline V gene are SGDLS and YYNGEE. The CDR3 sequence is 16 residues long. The J segment lost 7 bases and the V segment lost 0 bases, leaving 9 bases of the junction unmatched. CDR3 nucleotide sequence: TGTGCCAGCAGCGTAGGATTAGGGCAGGGGGCGAATGAGCAGTTCTTC. It yields the protein CASSVGLGQGANEQFF.

As to this clone: This sample includes further DNA sequences coding for the same CDR3. V gene TRBV5-1 combines with J gene TRBJ1-1; D gene uncertain. The CDR3 totals 14 residues. Germline CDR1 and CDR2: SGHRS and YFSETQ. The V end lost 0 bases, the J end lost 0 bases, and 6 bases lay between the germline ends. The CDR3 protein is CASSLAGMNTEAFF. The CDR3 bases are TGCGCCAGCAGCTTGGCGGGGATGAACACTGAAGCTTTCTTT.

This clone was seen a handful of times. J is TRBJ2-7 and V is TRBV5-1, with D perhaps matching TRBD2 (6 bases). This CDR3 contains 13 residues. CDR1 is SGHRS and CDR2 is YFSETQ in the germline V gene. V shed 4 bases and J shed 3 bases, with 11 bases lying between them. The CDR3 sequence is CASSRDSIYEQYF. The DNA for the CDR3 is TGCGCCAGCAGCCGGGACTCCATCTACGAGCAGTACTTC.

J is TRBJ1-2 and V is TRBV4-2; 8 positions match TRBD1. The CDR3 extends over 15 amino acids. J was trimmed by 6 bases and V by 0 bases; bases with no gene match: 6. Germline CDR1 reads LGHNA; CDR2 reads YNFKEQ. The CDR3 loop reads CASSQEGQAPNGYTF. The CDR3 bases are TGTGCCAGCAGCCAAGAGGGACAGGCACCAAATGGCTACACCTTC.

J is TRBJ2-3 and V is TRBV3-1 (or the pseudogene TRBV3-2); D is possibly TRBD2 (6 bases). The CDR3 runs 14 residues. CDR1 is LGHDT and CDR2 is YNNKEL in the germline V gene (reference sequence). Trimming left V 3 bases short and J 2 bases short, with 9 bases between. CDR3 residues: CASSQGLYTDTQYF. CDR3 nucleotides: TGTGCCAGCAGCCAGGGACTGTACACAGATACGCAGTATTTT.

The rearrangement links TRBV3-1 (or the pseudogene TRBV3-2) to TRBJ1-1; tentative D call: TRBD1 (5 bases). Germline V gene lookup returns CDR1 LGHDT and CDR2 YNNKEL (reference sequence). The CDR3 has 17 residues. Trimming stripped 3 bases from V and 0 bases from J, with 17 bases between. The CDR3 coding sequence is TGTGCCAGCAGCCACGCTTGGACGGGGGGTTTGAACACTGAAGCTTTCTTT. It codes for CASSHAWTGGLNTEAFF.

This sequence joins TRBV11-2 and TRBJ2-5; 9 nucleotides align to TRBD2. The germline V gene encodes CDR1 SGHAT and CDR2 FQNNGV. This CDR3 is built from 16 residues. The trim removed 5 bases at V and 6 bases at J, leaving 13 bases unmatched. The CDR3 DNA sequence: TGTGCCAGCAGCATTAGCAGTAGCGGGGGCATGAAGACCCAGTACTTC. Translating gives CASSISSSGGMKTQYF.

V and J are TRBV29-1 and TRBJ2-1, with 11 nucleotides matching TRBD2. Germline V gene lookup returns CDR1 SQVTM and CDR2 ANQGSEA. The CDR3 runs to 15 residues. After removal of 7 bases from V and 0 bases from J, the junction contained 5 bases not matched to a gene. The CDR3 loop reads CSGRGLAASYNEQFF. CDR3 bases: TGCAGCGGCCGGGGACTAGCGGCCTCCTACAATGAGCAGTTCTTC.

The genes are TRBV30 and TRBJ2-1, with D perhaps matching TRBD2 (5 bases). V was pared by 2 bases and J by 8 bases, with 16 bases between. Germline loops: CDR1 GTSNPN, CDR2 SVGIG (reference sequence). This CDR3 has 14 amino acids. The CDR3 region is CAWSTSIETYEQFF. The CDR3 nucleotides are TGTGCCTGGAGTACTAGTATCGAGACGTATGAGCAGTTCTTC.